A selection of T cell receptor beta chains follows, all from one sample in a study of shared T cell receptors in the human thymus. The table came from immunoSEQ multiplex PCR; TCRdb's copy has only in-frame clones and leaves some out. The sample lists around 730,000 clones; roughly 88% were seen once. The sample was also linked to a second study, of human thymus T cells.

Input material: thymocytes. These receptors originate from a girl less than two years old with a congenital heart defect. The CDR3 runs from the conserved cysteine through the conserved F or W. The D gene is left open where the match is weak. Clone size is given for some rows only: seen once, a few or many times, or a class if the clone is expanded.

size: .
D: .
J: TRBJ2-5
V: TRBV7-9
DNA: TGTGCCAGCACACAATCCCGGGGCCAAGAGACCCAGTACTTC
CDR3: CASTQSRGQETQYF

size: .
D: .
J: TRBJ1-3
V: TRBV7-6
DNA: TGTGCCAGCAGCTCGGACACCCTCTCTGGAAACACCATATATTTT
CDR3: CASSSDTLSGNTIYF

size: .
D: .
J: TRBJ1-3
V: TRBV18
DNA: TGTGCCAGCTCACCAGCGGCCACCAGCTCTGGAAACACCATATATTTT
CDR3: CASSPAATSSGNTIYF

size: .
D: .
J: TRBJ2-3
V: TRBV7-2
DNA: TGTGCCAGCAGCTTTTTGACAGTCTCGCAAACAGATACGCAGTATTTT
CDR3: CASSFLTVSQTDTQYF

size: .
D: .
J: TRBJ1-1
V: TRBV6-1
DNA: TGTGCCAGCCGCCGCGGGGGGCCCAACACTGAAGCTTTCTTT
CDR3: CASRRGGPNTEAFF

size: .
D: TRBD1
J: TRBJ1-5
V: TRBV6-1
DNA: TGTGCCAGCAGTGGAACCAGGGGGCCCAGGCAGCCCCAGCATTTT
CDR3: CASSGTRGPRQPQHF

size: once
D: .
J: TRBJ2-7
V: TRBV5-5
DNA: TGTGCCAGCAGCAGGACAGCCAACTACGAGCAGTACTTC
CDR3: CASSRTANYEQYF

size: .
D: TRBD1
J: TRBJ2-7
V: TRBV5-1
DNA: TGCGCCAGCAGCTTGACCGCCGGGACAGGGCCCCACGAGCAGTACTTC
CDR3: CASSLTAGTGPHEQYF

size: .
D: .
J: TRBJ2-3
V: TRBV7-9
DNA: TGTGCCAGCAGCCCCCGGGACAAGGCCCCTATCGCAAGCACAGATACGCAGTATTTT
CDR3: CASSPRDKAPIASTDTQYF

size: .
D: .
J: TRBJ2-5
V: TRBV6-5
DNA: TGTGCCAGCAGTTACTCCAAAGAGACCCAGTACTTC
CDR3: CASSYSKETQYF

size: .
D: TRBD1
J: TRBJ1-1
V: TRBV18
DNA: TGTGCCAGCCTCACGACAGGGGTTAGCACTGAAGCTTTCTTT
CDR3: CASLTTGVSTEAFF

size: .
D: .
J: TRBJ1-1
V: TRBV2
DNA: TGTGCCAGCGGGTGCACAGGAAGGGATACCATGAACACTGAAGCTTTCTTT
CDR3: CASGCTGRDTMNTEAFF

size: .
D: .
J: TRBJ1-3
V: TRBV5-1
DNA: TGCGCCAGCAGCTTGGAAGTTCGGGGCGGGGGAAGGGGAAACACCATATATTTT
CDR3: CASSLEVRGGGRGNTIYF

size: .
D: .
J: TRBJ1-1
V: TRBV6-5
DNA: TGTGCCAGCAGTTACTCACGTGGGCTTGGAACTGAAGCTTTCTTT
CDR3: CASSYSRGLGTEAFF

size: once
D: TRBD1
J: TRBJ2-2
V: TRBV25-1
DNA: TGTGCCAGCAGTGCAACCCAGGGACAGGGGAACACCGGGGAGCTGTTTTTT
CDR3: CASSATQGQGNTGELFF

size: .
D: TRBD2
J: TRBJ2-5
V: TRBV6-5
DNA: TGTGCCAGCACCCTACTAGCGGGGGTTCAAGAGACCCAGTACTTC
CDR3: CASTLLAGVQETQYF

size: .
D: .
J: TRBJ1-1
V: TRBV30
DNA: TGTGCCTGGGGGACTGTAAAAGAAGCTTTCTTT
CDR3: CAWGTVKEAFF

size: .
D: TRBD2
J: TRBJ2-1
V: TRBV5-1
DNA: TGCGCCAGCAGCTTTCTAGCGGGGCTTGTCCCTACCTACAATGAGCAGTTCTTC
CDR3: CASSFLAGLVPTYNEQFF

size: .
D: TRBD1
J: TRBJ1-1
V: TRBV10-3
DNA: TGTGCCATCCGAGCCTCCCCAGGGGGCCGGACTGAAGCTTTCTTT
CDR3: CAIRASPGGRTEAFF

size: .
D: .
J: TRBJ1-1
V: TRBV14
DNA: TGTGCCAGCAGCCAATGGGTAACCACGAGGGCGGAGACTGAAGCTTTCTTT
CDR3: CASSQWVTTRAETEAFF

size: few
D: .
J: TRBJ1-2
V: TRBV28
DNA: TGTGCCAGCAGTACTCACCCCGGGGATAACTATGGCTACACCTTC
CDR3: CASSTHPGDNYGYTF

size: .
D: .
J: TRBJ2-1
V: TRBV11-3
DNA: TGTGCCAGCAGCTTAGGCTATCAGGGAAATGAGCAGTTCTTC
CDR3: CASSLGYQGNEQFF

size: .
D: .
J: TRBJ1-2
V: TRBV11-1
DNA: TGTGCCAGCAGGCCTACAGGCCGTCTGGATTATGGCTACACCTTC
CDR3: CASRPTGRLDYGYTF

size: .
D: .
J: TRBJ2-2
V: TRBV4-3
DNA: TGCGCCAGCAGCCTAAGGGGGTATCCGGGGCCATCGAACACCGGGGAGCTGTTTTTT
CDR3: CASSLRGYPGPSNTGELFF

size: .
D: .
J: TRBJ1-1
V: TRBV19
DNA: TGTGCCAGTAGTATTAAAGAGGGGAACACTGAAGCTTTCTTT
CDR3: CASSIKEGNTEAFF

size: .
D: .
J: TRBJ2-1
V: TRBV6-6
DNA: TGTGCCAGCAGTTACTCGGGGACAACCTACAATGAGCAGTTCTTC
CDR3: CASSYSGTTYNEQFF

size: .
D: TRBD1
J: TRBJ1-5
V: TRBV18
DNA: TGTGCCAGCTCACCCGAGACAGGGGGAGATCAGCCCCAGCATTTT
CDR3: CASSPETGGDQPQHF

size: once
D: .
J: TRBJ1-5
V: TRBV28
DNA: TGTGCCACTTTGAACCAACAGATCCCTAATCAGCCCCAGCATTTT
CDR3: CATLNQQIPNQPQHF

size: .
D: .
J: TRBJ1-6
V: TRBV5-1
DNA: TGCGCCAGCAGCCTCGTCCAGGATAGCTCCTATAATTCACCCCTCCACTTT
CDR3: CASSLVQDSSYNSPLHF

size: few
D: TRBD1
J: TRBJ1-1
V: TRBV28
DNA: TGTGCCAGCAGTGCGGACAGGGTGAGGGCTTTCTTT
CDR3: CASSADRVRAFF

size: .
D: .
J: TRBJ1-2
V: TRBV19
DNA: TGTGCCAGTACCCGAACAGGGACTAACTATGGCTACACCTTC
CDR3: CASTRTGTNYGYTF

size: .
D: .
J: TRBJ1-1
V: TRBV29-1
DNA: TGCAGCGTCTCCGGGACACTAATGAACACTGAAGCTTTCTTT
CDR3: CSVSGTLMNTEAFF

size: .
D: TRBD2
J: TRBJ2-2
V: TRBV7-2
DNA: TGTGCCAGCAGCTTAACTAGCGGGGGGGTGAGCGGGGAGCTGTTTTTT
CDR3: CASSLTSGGVSGELFF

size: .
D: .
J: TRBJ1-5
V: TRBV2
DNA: TGTGCCAGCAGTGCTCTTTCTGGGGCCAAAGGTTGGGGTTATAGCAATCAGCCCCAGCATTTT
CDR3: CASSALSGAKGWGYSNQPQHF

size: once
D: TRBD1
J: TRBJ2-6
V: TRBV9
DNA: TGTGCCAGCAGCCCTAACCTGGGACAGGCCTCTGGGGCCAACGTCCTGACTTTC
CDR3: CASSPNLGQASGANVLTF